This T cell receptor beta chain is drawn from a study of cytomegalovirus exposure and HLA in healthy donors. 60 Vbeta and 13 Jbeta primers were used in PCR. The repertoire was sequenced with immunoSEQ multiplex PCR; TCRdb's copy has only in-frame clones and lacks some. The table shows 100,000 or so clones, with around 80% occurring only once. This CDR3 spans 15 amino acids. CDR1 is MDHEN, CDR2 SYDVKM, per germline. The trim removed 1 base at V and 12 bases at J, leaving 7 bases unmatched. This clone has only one observation. Its antigen is undetermined. Study outcomes and limitations: Solely CMV serostatus was available to characterize immune exposure. Presence/absence analyses treated sequencing depth as roughly uniform across donors. A prior analysis recorded that most TCR beta V segments were productive about 87% or about 30% of the time.

The receptor's source is a middle-aged man in good health and CMV-seropositive. The sequenced material came from PBMCs. This chain uses TRBV28 with TRBJ2-1, with 12 bases identical to TRBD2. The chain's CDR3 is CASSLSTSGGEVQFF. DNA of the CDR3: TGTGCCAGCAGTTTATCGACTAGCGGGGGCGAGGTGCAGTTCTTC. Variable domain in full (rest from reference TRBV28 and TRBJ2-1): DVKVTQSSRYLVKRTGEKVFLECVQDMDHENMFWYRQDPGLGLRLIYFSYDVKMKEKGDIPEGYSVSREKKERFSLILESASTNQTSMYLCASSLSTSGGEVQFFGPGTRLTVL.